This record looks at one T cell receptor (beta chain) sequence and its context. This clonotype was seen at least ten times. Its cognate antigen has yet to be identified. No much larger clone is present one base from it, and per-base qualities are unavailable. The sample belongs to a study of T cells in Graves' hyperthyroidism and ophthalmopathy (dated by TCRdb to between 2018 and 2021). Some background on the complete study: Peripheral blood was collected at initial diagnosis, before any treatment. The paper reports TCR Vbeta CDR3 sequencing of over 120 peripheral blood samples: approximately 41 ophthalmopathy, fewer than 80 hyperthyroidism and around 17 progressor patients. For training and testing, the 100 or so patients in the discovery cohort were randomly divided in a 7:3 ratio. In addition, the study compared T-cell repertoires in thyroid tissue and in blood from about 6 Graves' hyperthyroidism patients. Prospective prediction of ophthalmopathy was tested in an independent validation cohort consisting of 18 hyperthyroidism patients and some 16 patients who later progressed to ophthalmopathy. Following sampling, methimazole starting at 30 mg daily was given to hyperthyroidism patients, and high-dose intravenous methylprednisolone was given to ophthalmopathy patients. A discovery cohort of around 100 patients, roughly 45 with Graves' ophthalmopathy and approximately 55 with stable Graves' hyperthyroidism, was used to find distinguishing TCR V-J signatures. Overall study results and their limits: During validation, the model predicted progression to ophthalmopathy a median of around six months ahead of onset, with approximately 70% sensitivity and 72% to 80% specificity. Blood samples also contained most of the expanded thyroid clonotypes (frequency above 0.001), which suggests that blood repertoires may reflect thyroid immune responses. A 13 V-J signature model separated ophthalmopathy from stable hyperthyroidism, with around 91% sensitivity and 81% to 82% specificity in cross-validation and 80%/75% in testing. No statistical method was used to set the sample size in advance, and investigators knew the group allocation.

Cut back by 4 bases and 3 bases, the V and J ends lie 22 bases apart. The CDR3 numbers 17 residues from cysteine through phenylalanine. The CDR3 DNA has 51 bases and is translated from base 1. For CDR1 and CDR2, the germline V gene lists MNHEY and SVGEGT. Amplification of TCR beta CDR3 regions was carried out from RNA transcripts. A first-round RT-PCR of the TCR CDR3 used the HTBI primer set with the Qiagen OneStep RT-PCR kit. Libraries were constructed in a second round of multiplex PCR, after which size selection and purification were carried out. Paired-end sequencing of the libraries was performed with 100 bp reads on an Illumina HiSeq2000. From the authors' description of their analysis: SOAPnuke was used to process the raw data, removing reads that contained adapters or uncalled bases, had a mean Phred below 15, or lacked an exact match to the constant primer or identifier. High-quality paired reads were merged using COPE v1.2.5, and each unique nucleotide sequence was defined as a clonotype. MiTCR v1.1 was used to align clonotypes to the IMGT TRBV, TRBD and TRBJ reference segments. The analysis was restricted to V-J combinations with a frequency above 0.0001, which together covered 99% to 99.2% of the repertoires. The TCS score was defined as the ratio of F50 (clonal expansion) to E x V (chaos), calculated using BLOSUM62-based TCRdist between CDR3 peptides within each V-J. Welch's t-statistics and random forest reduced around 510 V-J features to some 14, which were used in a naive Bayes classifier (R e1071). TCRdb passed the public sequencing reads through fastp at Q25 and MiXCR, retaining productive beta sequences. Records with the same CDR3 protein are collapsed into one entry carrying the most frequent genes and DNA. The V and J calls, along with clone size, are taken from TCRdb and not from the paper's own processing. A total of about 700,000 distinct CDR3 sequences appear in this sample, approximately 15% of them only once. The biggest ten clones account for 9.5% to 13% of the sample.

Stable Graves' hyperthyroidism was defined as the absence of progression to ophthalmopathy over 18 months of follow-up. Hyperthyroidism patients were newly diagnosed, had a disease duration of under 2 months, and were aged 18 to 65 years. Any patient with an uncontrolled infection, another autoimmune disease, pregnancy or lactation was excluded. Diagnoses were established on the basis of clinical symptoms, serum thyroxine and TRAb, thyroid ultrasound, and orbital computed tomography. PBMCs were separated from over 9 ml of fresh peripheral blood using Ficoll-Paque density gradient centrifugation. Total RNA was extracted with Trizol reagent, and quality was checked on an Agilent 2100 Bioanalyzer.

The sample consisted of blood. The source of this sequence is a woman younger than 35 with Graves' hyperthyroidism. In this chain, TRBV6-2 or TRBV6-3 is recombined with TRBJ2-7, with the D gene possibly TRBD1 or TRBD2, each one fitting 7 bases. DNA sequence: TGTGCCAGCAGTTCGACTAGCAGGGGGAGTTTCGGCTACGAGCAGTACTTC. Its protein is CASSSTSRGSFGYEQYF.